Following are 29 T cell receptor beta chains from one sample sequenced in a study of blood T cells in healthy people across ages. Combining a sample-barcoded 5' primer with a J-beta primer mix, a second PCR ran for about 7 to 11 cycles. TCRdb re-called the 5' RACE reads through MiXCR, storing one row per CDR3 protein. The repertoire holds some 1.5 million distinct CDR3 sequences, with approximately 28% as singletons. The sequencing input was blood. Receptor source: a woman aged 25 to 39 in good health.

In this sample, this clonotype turned up a few times. The CDR3 sequence is CASRGPRLAGGPYEQYF. The CDR3 bases are TGTGCCAGCAGGGGGCCCCGACTAGCGGGAGGCCCCTACGAGCAGTACTTC. The chain recombines TRBV6-1 with TRBJ2-7; the match to TRBD2 covers 13 bases. Looked up from germline, CDR1 is MNHNS and CDR2 is SASEGT. With 6 bases clipped from V and 2 bases from J, the junction kept 10 bases outside the gene matches. CDR3 size: 17 residues.

Turning to this clonotype: A much more abundant neighbour one base away suggests this may be a read error. This rearrangement joins TRBV24-1 to TRBJ1-2; no definite D call. From germline, CDR1 is KGHDR and CDR2 SFDVKD. The CDR3 loop spans 15 amino acids. The CDR3 loop is CAASDSDGRSYGYTF. In DNA form, the CDR3 reads TGTGCCGCCAGTGATTCGGACGGCCGGAGCTATGGCTACACCTTC.

The count of this clonotype is one. The CDR3 region has the DNA TGTGCCAGCAGTGAATTACGGGACTCACGGCGCATTCAGTACTTC. Residues: CASSELRDSRRIQYF. The V call is TRBV2, the J call TRBJ2-4, with D perhaps TRBD2 (6 bases). V was cut by 2 bases and J by 9 bases, with 17 bases left in between. The CDR3 runs 15 residues. Germline CDR1 is SNHLY and CDR2 is FYNNEI.

This clonotype was found a few times. The CDR3 DNA sequence: TGCAGTGCTAGGGGACTGCCGAACACTGAAGCTTTCTTT. It encodes CSARGLPNTEAFF. This chain links TRBV20-1 with TRBJ1-1, with D perhaps TRBD1 (5 bases). The ends were cut back, 3 bases at V and 1 base at J, with 9 bases in the middle. CDR3 length: 13 residues. Germline V gene sequence: CDR1 DFQATT, CDR2 SNEGSKA (reference sequence).

Of note for this clonotype: A junction boundary mismatches the germline segment, possibly from a read error. The chain couples TRBV6-5 to TRBJ2-3, with D tentatively TRBD1 (5 bases). This CDR3 has 13 residues. CDR1 is MNHEY and CDR2 is SVGAGI in the germline V gene. The CDR3 protein is CAGSYPGTDTQYF. CDR3 DNA sequence: TGTGCCGGCAGTTACCCAGGGACAGATACGCAGTATTTT.

This clonotype has ten or more counts. This chain's CDR3 is CATSLALETQYF. CDR3 nucleotide sequence: TGTGCCACCTCTCTGGCTTTAGAGACCCAGTACTTC. The chain links TRBV15 to TRBJ2-5; the D is unclear. Per the germline V gene, CDR1 is LNHNV and CDR2 is YYDKDF (reference sequence). Trimming pared 8 bases from V and 4 bases from J, leaving 11 bases between. This CDR3 has 12 amino acids.

This clonotype was counted ten times or more. The chain carries TRBV10-3 and TRBJ2-7; 9 positions match TRBD1. V shed 10 bases and J 4 bases; nucleotides not matched to a gene: 8. Per the germline V gene, CDR1 is ENHRY and CDR2 is SYGVKD. The CDR3 runs to 13 residues. The CDR3 coding sequence is TGTGCCACCGAGGACAGGGGCGGGTACGAGCAGTACTTC. Its translation: CATEDRGGYEQYF.

The chain recombines TRBV3-1 with TRBJ2-2; a weak D match, TRBD1 (5 bases). This CDR3 is 17 amino acids long. V was cut by 0 bases and J by 0 bases, with 11 bases left in between. CDR1 and CDR2 from the germline V gene are LGHDT and YNNKEL (reference sequence). This chain's CDR3 is CASSQDYDRANTGELFF. The DNA for the CDR3 is TGTGCCAGCAGCCAAGATTACGACAGAGCGAACACCGGGGAGCTGTTTTTT.

The chain joins TRBV30 to TRBJ2-7; D not resolved. Per germline, CDR1 GTSNPN and CDR2 SVGIG (reference sequence). The CDR3 has 11 amino acids. V gave up 1 base and J gave up 5 bases, with 6 bases separating them. The CDR3 bases are TGTGCCTGGAGTGCGGGCCACGAGCAGTACTTC. Amino acids: CAWSAGHEQYF.

The chain joins TRBV11-2 to TRBJ2-1, with 14 bases that match TRBD2. The germline gives CDR1 SGHAT, CDR2 FQNNGV. Trimming took 5 bases from V and 3 from J; bases not matched to a gene: 9. The length of the CDR3 is 18 residues. The CDR3 spells CASSQPGTSGGGYNEQFF. Written as DNA, the CDR3 is TGTGCCAGCAGCCAACCCGGGACTAGCGGGGGAGGCTACAATGAGCAGTTCTTC.

This clonotype was observed at least ten times. This chain connects TRBV29-1 to TRBJ1-2; the D gene is possibly TRBD1 (6 bases). The germline gives CDR1 SQVTM, CDR2 ANQGSEA. The V end lost 3 bases, the J end lost 3 bases, and 14 bases lay between the germline ends. This CDR3 is built from 14 residues. In DNA form, the CDR3 reads TGCAGCGTTGAGGTCACAGGGTACGACTATGGCTACACCTTC. Amino acids: CSVEVTGYDYGYTF.

This clonotype was counted between two and nine times. The gene calls are TRBV29-1 and TRBJ2-3; possible D gene TRBD2, 6 bases. Germline loops: CDR1 SQVTM, CDR2 ANQGSEA. The V and J ends lost 7 bases and 1 base respectively, with 15 bases between them. The CDR3 is 14 residues long. The CDR3 loop reads CSGRSRRGTDTQYF. The DNA of the CDR3 is TGCAGCGGCCGTAGTCGGAGGGGCACAGATACGCAGTATTTT.

Details on this clonotype: A much larger clone differs from this one at a single base, so this may be a read error. The chain employs TRBV29-1 and TRBJ2-5; tentatively, D is TRBD2 (7 bases). The CDR3 spans 12 residues. V was cut by 7 bases and J by 11 bases, with 20 bases left in between. Germline V gene lookup returns CDR1 SQVTM and CDR2 ANQGSEA. In DNA form, the CDR3 reads TGCAGCGGTGTGGGGGGGGGCAGTGAGCAGTACTTC. This sequence encodes CSGVGGGSEQYF.

The chain couples TRBV5-1 to TRBJ1-5; D call uncertain. Trimming removed 4 bases at V and 0 bases at J, with 11 bases between. The CDR3 consists of 15 residues. Per germline, CDR1 SGHRS and CDR2 YFSETQ. CDR3 sequence: CASSPNGDSNQPQHF. The CDR3 bases are TGCGCCAGCAGCCCGAACGGAGATAGCAATCAGCCCCAGCATTTT.

The genes are TRBV7-2 and TRBJ2-1; D is perhaps TRBD2 (5 bases). Per germline, CDR1 SGHTA and CDR2 FQGNSA. The CDR3 totals 15 residues. V was shortened by 0 bases and J by 13 bases, with 19 bases between the two germline ends. The CDR3 is CASSLAGLAEETQFF. CDR3 DNA sequence: TGTGCCAGCAGCTTAGCGGGTCTAGCTGAAGAGACCCAGTTCTTC.

The chain couples TRBV5-1 to TRBJ2-5; D is ambiguous. Germline CDR1 SGHRS, CDR2 YFSETQ. This CDR3 has 15 residues. V was shortened by 4 bases and J by 11 bases, with 24 bases between the two germline ends. CDR3 nucleotide sequence: TGCGCCAGCAGCCGGACGGCAGATACCTACAATGAGCAGTACTTC. It yields the protein CASSRTADTYNEQYF.

The sample holds a few counts of this clonotype. The chain links TRBV7-3 to TRBJ2-7, with D hard to call. CDR3 size: 14 residues. V was shortened by 8 bases and J by 0 bases, with 14 bases between the two germline ends. CDR1 is SGHTA and CDR2 is FQGTGA in the germline V gene. In nucleotides, the CDR3 is TGTGCCAGCGTTGGTAGAACATTCTCCTACGAGCAGTACTTC. Translated, it gives CASVGRTFSYEQYF. Variable domain in full (rest from reference TRBV7-3 and TRBJ2-7): GAGVSQTPSNKVTEKGKYVELRCDPISGHTALYWYRQSLGQGPEFLIYFQGTGAADDSGLPNDRFFAVRPEGSVSTLKIQRTERGDSAVYLCASVGRTFSYEQYFGPGTRLTVT.

The chain is built from TRBV28 and TRBJ1-6; D gene unclear. Germline values: CDR1 MDHEN, CDR2 SYDVKM. There are 14 residues in the CDR3. Trimming took off 8 bases at V and 6 bases at J, with 14 bases between the two ends. In DNA form, the CDR3 reads TGTGCCAGCCTAACCAGGACCCGTAATTCACCCCTCCACTTT. Translated: CASLTRTRNSPLHF.

The table lists this clonotype with many counts. V and J are TRBV5-1 and TRBJ2-7; 7 bases agree with TRBD2. This CDR3 is 14 amino acids long. J lost 2 bases, V lost 1 base, and 3 bases had no gene match. Looked up from germline, CDR1 is SGHRS and CDR2 is YFSETQ. The CDR3 loop reads CASSLPGTTYEQYF. CDR3 bases: TGCGCCAGCAGCTTGCCGGGGACTACCTACGAGCAGTACTTC.

This clonotype was seen only a few times. This chain links TRBV29-1 with TRBJ2-2; D is unresolved. Germline assignment: CDR1 SQVTM and CDR2 ANQGSEA. The CDR3 is 12 residues long. With 4 bases removed from V and 4 bases from J, the gap between germline ends came to 7 bases. The CDR3 region has the DNA TGCAGCGTTGCGGTTATCACCGGGGAGCTGTTTTTT. Amino acids: CSVAVITGELFF.

This clonotype was found many times. This sequence joins TRBV10-3 and TRBJ2-7; 7 bases agree with TRBD2. The ends lost 0 bases at V and 4 bases at J; junction bases unmatched: 3. The germline gives CDR1 ENHRY, CDR2 SYGVKD. The CDR3 has 14 amino acids. CDR3 residues: CAISESTSRYEQYF. The CDR3 DNA follows: TGTGCCATCAGTGAGTCGACTAGCAGATACGAGCAGTACTTC.

This clonotype was seen at least ten times. The chain is built from TRBV4-3 and TRBJ2-7, with 11 bases fitting TRBD2. The CDR3 length is 17 residues. Trimming removed 1 base from V and 5 bases from J; junction bases left unmatched: 10. Germline V CDR1 and CDR2: LGHNA, YSLEER. The CDR3 loop reads CASSQGLAGRGADEQYF. Written as DNA, the CDR3 is TGCGCCAGCAGCCAAGGACTAGCGGGACGAGGTGCGGACGAGCAGTACTTC.

This clonotype was observed many times. V and J are TRBV7-2 and TRBJ2-7; 12 bases line up with TRBD2. Germline V lookup: CDR1 SGHTA, CDR2 FQGNSA. The CDR3 loop spans 15 amino acids. The V segment lost 4 bases and the J segment 4 bases; nucleotides outside the gene matches: 5. The CDR3 loop is CASSSPSGRAYEQYF. The DNA of the CDR3 is TGTGCCAGCAGCTCCCCTAGCGGGAGGGCGTACGAGCAGTACTTC.

The chain has TRBV7-2 and TRBJ2-2; D unresolved. CDR1 is SGHTA, CDR2 FQGNSA, per germline. The V gene lost 3 bases and the J gene lost 7 bases, with 6 bases spanning the gap. The CDR3 spans 12 residues. The CDR3 loop reads CASSFLVGELFF. CDR3 in DNA: TGTGCCAGCAGCTTCCTGGTCGGGGAGCTGTTTTTT.

In regard to this clonotype: Sequence at one end of the junction differs from germline and may be a read error. The chain combines TRBV18 with TRBJ1-1, with 9 bases aligning to TRBD1. CDR1 and CDR2 from the germline V gene are KGHSH and LQKENI. CDR3 length: 16 residues. Here the CDR3 reads CTSSTGTGTLVTEAFF. The CDR3 coding sequence is TGTACCAGCTCAACCGGGACAGGGACCCTAGTTACTGAAGCTTTCTTT.

Concerning this clonotype: A much larger clone sits a single nucleotide away, making a read error possible. The chain couples TRBV29-1 to TRBJ2-7; a weak D match, TRBD1 (7 bases). The germline V gene has CDR1 SQVTM and CDR2 ANQGSEA. The CDR3 is 14 residues long. The V end lost 6 bases, the J end lost 7 bases, and 22 bases lay between the germline ends. The CDR3 coding sequence is TGCAGCGTGGAGGGGGCAGGGGCCGCCAATGAGCAGTACTTC. It is translated as CSVEGAGAANEQYF.

The chain has TRBV28 and TRBJ2-7; D may be TRBD2 (6 bases). Germline V gene sequence: CDR1 MDHEN, CDR2 SYDVKM. This CDR3 spans 17 amino acids. V was pared by 1 base and J by 5 bases, with 21 bases between. The CDR3 bases are TGTGCCAGCAGTTTATTATCGGCGGGACCCAGTTTTAACGAGCAGTACTTC. It encodes CASSLLSAGPSFNEQYF.

The V gene is TRBV6-5, the J gene TRBJ2-5; 11 bases are a match to TRBD2. V was clipped by 0 bases and J by 2 bases; unmatched bases: 8. The CDR3 extends over 18 amino acids. Per germline, CDR1 MNHEY and CDR2 SVGAGI. In DNA, the CDR3 is TGTGCCAGCAGTTACTCCCACCCCGGGACTAGCGGACAAGAGACCCAGTACTTC. It is translated as CASSYSHPGTSGQETQYF.

Details on this clonotype: This clone may be a read error of a much larger clone one base away. The chain links TRBV29-1 to TRBJ1-2; D is unresolved. CDR3 length: 13 amino acids. The germline CDR1 and CDR2 sequences are SQVTM and ANQGSEA. CDR3 sequence reads: CSVGAANSYGHTF. The CDR3, as DNA: TGCAGCGTTGGGGCGGCGAATTCCTATGGCCACACCTTC. Together with reference TRBV29-1 and TRBJ1-2, the CDR3 gives the full variable domain: SAVISQKPSRDICQRGTSLTIQCQVDSQVTMMFWYRQQPGQSLTLIATANQGSEATYESGFVIDKFPISRPNLTFSTLTVSNMSPEDSSIYLCSVGAANSYGHTFGSGTRLTVV.